This T cell receptor beta chain was identified during a study of blood T cell repertoires in COVID-19. Across the whole study: Samples came from the United States, Italy and Spain, spanning acute and convalescent COVID-19. From T cells, B-cell-depleted T cells, or PBMCs came the material, which was cDNA or gDNA.

The authors' processing: Estimates of nucleated cell counts were drawn from the amplification of reference gene primers. Libraries were prepared by immunoSEQ multiplex PCR; TCRdb keeps only in-frame clonotypes and omits some of them. V, J and clone size are taken as reported in that table, and D and trimming were inferred from the DNA itself. This table has nearly 250,000 clones, approximately 85% appearing once. Recruits, aged about 18 to 95 years, lived in 24 US areas. Sequenced material: PBMCs or T cells enriched from blood (not recorded which). The TCR was taken from a woman aged 45-60 years with acute COVID-19.

This CDR3 is CAWSPGTSGGAVQFF. The CDR3, as DNA: TGTGCCTGGAGCCCCGGGACTAGCGGGGGGGCCGTGCAGTTCTTC. The V call is TRBV30, the J call TRBJ2-1; 16 bases fit TRBD2. Trimming at V came to 3 bases and at J to 12 bases, leaving 8 bases not matched to a gene. The germline CDR1 and CDR2 sequences are GTSNPN and SVGIG (reference sequence). The CDR3 totals 15 residues. The full variable domain, in which reference TRBV30 and TRBJ2-1 provide the parts outside the CDR3, is SQTIHQWPATLVQPVGSPLSLECTVEGTSNPNLYWYRQAAGRGLQLLFYSVGIGQISSEVPQNLSASRPQDRQFILSSKKLLLSDSGFYLCAWSPGTSGGAVQFFGPGTRLTVL.